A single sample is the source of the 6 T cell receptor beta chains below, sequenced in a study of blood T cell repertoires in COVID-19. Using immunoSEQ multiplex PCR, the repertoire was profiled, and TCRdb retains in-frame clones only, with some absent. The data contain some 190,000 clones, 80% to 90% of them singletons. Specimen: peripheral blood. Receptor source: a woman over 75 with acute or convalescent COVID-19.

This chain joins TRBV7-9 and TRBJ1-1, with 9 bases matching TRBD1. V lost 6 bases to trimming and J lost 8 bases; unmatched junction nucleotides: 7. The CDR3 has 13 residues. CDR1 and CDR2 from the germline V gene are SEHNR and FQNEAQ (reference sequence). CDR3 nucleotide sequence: TGTGCCAGCAGTCAACAGACAGGGGGAGAAGCTTTCTTT. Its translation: CASSQQTGGEAFF.

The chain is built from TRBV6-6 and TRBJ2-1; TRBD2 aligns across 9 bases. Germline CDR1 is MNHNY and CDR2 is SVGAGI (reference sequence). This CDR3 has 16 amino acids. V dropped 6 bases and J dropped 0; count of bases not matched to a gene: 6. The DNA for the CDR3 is TGTGCCAGCAGATCCAGACTAGCGGACTCCTACAATGAGCAGTTCTTC. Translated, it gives CASRSRLADSYNEQFF.

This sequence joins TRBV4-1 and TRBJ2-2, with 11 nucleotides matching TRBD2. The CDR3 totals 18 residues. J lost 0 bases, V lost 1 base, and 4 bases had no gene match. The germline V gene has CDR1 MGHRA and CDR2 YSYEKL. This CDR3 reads CASSQGLAGPPNTGELFF. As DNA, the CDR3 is TGCGCCAGCAGCCAAGGACTAGCGGGGCCCCCGAACACCGGGGAGCTGTTTTTT.

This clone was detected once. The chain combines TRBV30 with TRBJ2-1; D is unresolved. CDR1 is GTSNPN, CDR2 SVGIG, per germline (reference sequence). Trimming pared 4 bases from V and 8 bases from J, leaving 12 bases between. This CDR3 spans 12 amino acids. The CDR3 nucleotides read TGTGCCTGGACTAAGAATGTCGATGAGCAGTTCTTC. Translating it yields CAWTKNVDEQFF.

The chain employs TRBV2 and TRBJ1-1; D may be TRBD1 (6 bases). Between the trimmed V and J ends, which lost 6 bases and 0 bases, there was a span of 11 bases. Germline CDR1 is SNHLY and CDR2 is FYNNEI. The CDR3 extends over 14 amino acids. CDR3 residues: CASSVQGLNTEAFF. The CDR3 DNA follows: TGTGCCAGCAGCGTACAGGGCCTGAACACTGAAGCTTTCTTT. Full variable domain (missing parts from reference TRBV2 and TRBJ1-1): EPEVTQTPSHQVTQMGQEVILRCVPISNHLYFYWYRQILGQKVEFLVSFYNNEISEKSEIFDDQFSVERPDGSNFTLKIRSTKLEDSAMYFCASSVQGLNTEAFFGQGTRLTVV.

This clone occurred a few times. This chain's CDR3 is CASSLGGQPYGYTF. CDR3 nucleotide sequence: TGTGCCAGCAGTTTAGGAGGACAGCCCTATGGCTACACCTTC. This chain connects TRBV27 to TRBJ1-2, with TRBD1 as a possible D gene (6 bases). V was shortened by 2 bases and J by 4 bases, with 11 bases between the two germline ends. The CDR3 contains 14 residues. Germline V lookup: CDR1 MNHEY, CDR2 SMNVEV (reference sequence).